The clone carrying this T cell receptor beta chain came up once. What it recognizes is unknown. Assay used: immunoSEQ multiplex PCR; TCRdb lists only in-frame clones, some missing. The sample yields 60,000 or so clones, 65% to 90% seen once. This record belongs to a study of a mutant IDH1 vaccine in newly diagnosed glioma. On the study more broadly: Across weeks 1, 3, 5, 7, 11, 15, 19 and 23, patients received a vaccination each time, eight in all. Treated patients were roughly 62% male, about 38% female, mean age about 41 years. Former treatment meant radiotherapy, temozolomide, or both; the majority had gotten both.

The CDR3 runs 15 residues. The germline CDR1 and CDR2 sequences are SGHRS and YFSETQ. V dropped 4 bases and J dropped 6 bases, with 16 bases sitting between them. The sample's time point: week 5, during vaccination. Each vaccine dose was 300 ug of mutant IDH1 20-mer peptide, with topical imiquimod. The study's findings and limits: It seemed that pseudoprogression was not linked to changes in the top peripheral T cell clonotypes.

The TCR sequence derives from a woman aged 18-29 years with glioma. Some clones in this sample may be carry-over from other donors' samples. The material was PBMCs, obtained from a glioma patient whose treatment included an IDH1 peptide vaccine. The chain combines TRBV5-1 with TRBJ1-4, with a tentative D call TRBD1 (6 bases). The CDR3 sequence is CASSRWGAVDEKLFF. In DNA form, the CDR3 reads TGCGCCAGCAGCAGGTGGGGGGCTGTGGATGAAAAACTGTTTTTT.